The entry below describes one T cell receptor beta chain. The data belong to a study of control samples from healthy donors and cancer patients. The V and J ends lost 2 bases and 6 bases respectively, with 10 bases between them. The CDR3 has 13 residues. The V gene's germline CDR1 is MNHEY and CDR2 SVGAGI. Profiling relied on immunoSEQ multiplex PCR, and the TCRdb table lists in-frame clones only, not all of them. The data hold about 20,000 clones, with around 84% observed a single time. The chain carries TRBV6-5 and TRBJ1-1; D remains ambiguous. This sequence originates from a woman aged 70-85 years with lung cancer. What was sequenced was PBMCs. DNA for the CDR3: TGTGCCAGCAGTTACCCACGCTGTCCTGAAGCTTTCTTT. It translates to CASSYPRCPEAFF.